The 26 T cell receptor beta chains in this list originate from one sample, sequenced in a study of blood T cell repertoires in COVID-19. TCRdb keeps only in-frame clones here, not all; method: immunoSEQ multiplex PCR. The table has 200,000 to 300,000 clones, roughly 79% seen once. The sequenced material came from peripheral blood. The receptors derive from a woman aged 80 or older with COVID-19, enrolled during active disease.

This clone was observed a single time. V gene TRBV12-3 or TRBV12-4 combines with J gene TRBJ1-5, with D tentatively TRBD1 (5 bases). CDR3 size: 13 residues. Trimming removed 6 bases from V and 9 bases from J, with 15 bases in between. CDR3 nucleotide sequence: TGTGCCAGCAGCTTTGACAGTCTCGGGCCCCAGCATTTT. This encodes CASSFDSLGPQHF.

The V gene is TRBV5-1, the J gene TRBJ1-1; D is perhaps TRBD1 (5 bases). The CDR3 consists of 13 residues. Trimming pared 4 bases from V and 6 bases from J, leaving 13 bases between. Germline-derived CDR1 and CDR2 are SGHRS and YFSETQ. CDR3 DNA: TGCGCCAGCAGCCCGTCGCGGGGCGCTGAAGCTTTCTTT. It specifies CASSPSRGAEAFF.

This rearrangement joins TRBV7-8 to TRBJ2-5; 7 bases are shared with TRBD2. The CDR3 extends over 15 amino acids. Germline loops: CDR1 SGHVS, CDR2 FQNEAQ. The trim removed 1 base at V and 5 bases at J, leaving 7 bases unmatched. CDR3 DNA: TGTGCCAGCAGCTTAGGGGAGGGTGCGCGGGAGACCCAGTACTTC. Residues: CASSLGEGARETQYF.

A single count supports this clone. The sample holds other DNA sequences that translate to the same CDR3. The chain is built from TRBV2 and TRBJ2-7; no firm D call. Germline values: CDR1 SNHLY, CDR2 FYNNEI. The CDR3 covers 16 residues. Trimming removed 5 bases from V and 0 bases from J, with 17 bases in between. The CDR3 loop is CASSYCAVRHSYEQYF. The CDR3 region has the DNA TGTGCCAGCAGTTACTGTGCTGTCAGGCACTCCTACGAGCAGTACTTC.

The chain couples TRBV20-1 to TRBJ1-1; 8 bases align to TRBD1. The germline V gene encodes CDR1 DFQATT and CDR2 SNEGSKA (reference sequence). J was trimmed by 9 bases and V by 3 bases; bases with no gene match: 6. The CDR3 runs to 12 residues. The CDR3 region is CSASGDRLKAFF. Written as DNA, the CDR3 is TGCAGTGCTAGTGGGGACAGGTTGAAAGCTTTCTTT.

The chain links TRBV15 to TRBJ2-7; no firm D call. CDR3 length: 14 residues. V was trimmed by 6 bases and J by 0 bases, leaving 12 bases between them. Germline V gives CDR1 LNHNV, CDR2 YYDKDF (reference sequence). CDR3 sequence reads: CATSTGGSSYEQYF. DNA of the CDR3: TGTGCCACCAGTACCGGCGGCAGCTCCTACGAGCAGTACTTC.

This chain joins TRBV30 and TRBJ1-3, with a tentative D call TRBD1 (6 bases). CDR3 length: 15 amino acids. The germline V and J ends were trimmed by 3 bases and 2 bases, with 14 bases remaining between them. CDR1 GTSNPN and CDR2 SVGIG come from the germline V gene (reference sequence). The CDR3 here is CAWSLDGGPGNTIYF. CDR3 sequence (DNA): TGTGCCTGGAGCCTAGACGGGGGGCCTGGAAACACCATATATTTT.

V is TRBV19 and J is TRBJ1-5; 12 positions agree with TRBD1. The V gene's germline CDR1 is LNHDA and CDR2 SQIVND (reference sequence). J was trimmed by 1 base and V by 3 bases; bases with no gene match: 16. The CDR3 spans 21 residues. In nucleotides, the CDR3 is TGTGCCAGTAGTATGGGACAGGGGGCTACGCTCTTTTATATGAGCAATCAGCCCCAGCATTTT. The encoded protein is CASSMGQGATLFYMSNQPQHF.

CDR3 amino acids: CASGFSTGLWEGNTIYF. The CDR3 DNA reads TGTGCTAGTGGTTTCTCTACAGGGCTATGGGAAGGAAACACCATATATTTT. This chain joins TRBV12-5 and TRBJ1-3, with D maybe TRBD1 (6 bases). The CDR3 runs 17 residues. Germline lookup yields CDR1 LGHNT and CDR2 FRNRAP. V lost 3 bases, J lost 4 bases, and 19 bases lay in between.

The chain employs TRBV7-3 and TRBJ2-7; TRBD2 is a possible D gene (5 bases). The V end lost 5 bases, the J end lost 2 bases, and 37 bases lay between the germline ends. Germline V gives CDR1 SGHTA, CDR2 FQGTGA. The CDR3 length is 22 residues. As DNA, the CDR3 is TGTGCCAGCAGCGCTTCTGCTAGGTGGGAGTCCCGATTTTTGGCGTGGGCCTACGAGCAGTACTTC. This gives the protein CASSASARWESRFLAWAYEQYF.

The J gene is TRBJ1-1, the V gene TRBV5-1; the D gene is possibly TRBD1 (5 bases). CDR3 length: 13 residues. Germline-derived CDR1 and CDR2 are SGHRS and YFSETQ. V lost 4 bases and J lost 6, with 13 bases in between. CDR3 sequence: CASSPAGGAEAFF. DNA of the CDR3: TGCGCCAGCAGCCCGGCGGGGGGAGCTGAAGCTTTCTTT.

This sequence joins TRBV6-5 and TRBJ2-2; maybe TRBD2 (5 bases). From germline, CDR1 is MNHEY and CDR2 SVGAGI. The ends were cut back, 5 bases at V and 4 bases at J, with 11 bases in the middle. The CDR3 sequence is 14 residues long. This chain's CDR3 is CASSPLRGTGELFF. The CDR3 DNA follows: TGTGCCAGCAGTCCCCTCCGGGGCACCGGGGAGCTGTTTTTT.

The chain couples TRBV29-1 to TRBJ2-3, with a weak D call TRBD1 (5 bases). This CDR3 is built from 12 residues. The germline gives CDR1 SQVTM, CDR2 ANQGSEA. Deletions cut 5 bases from V and 1 base from J, with 7 bases between. The CDR3 coding sequence is TGCAGCGTTATGACAGGCACAGATACGCAGTATTTT. Its protein is CSVMTGTDTQYF.

This chain links TRBV4-1 with TRBJ2-3, with D tentatively TRBD2 (5 bases). Trimming left V 2 bases short and J 9 bases short, with 15 bases between. Germline V lookup: CDR1 MGHRA, CDR2 YSYEKL. CDR3 length: 14 residues. For the CDR3, the DNA is TGCGCCAGCAGCCAACAAGCCGGGGAATACACGCAGTATTTT. As protein: CASSQQAGEYTQYF.

The chain joins TRBV5-4 to TRBJ1-5; tentative D call: TRBD1 (6 bases). Trimming removed 2 bases from V and 5 bases from J, with 14 bases in between. Germline loops: CDR1 SGHNT, CDR2 YYREEE (reference sequence). This CDR3 spans 15 amino acids. The CDR3 DNA is TGTGCCAGCAGCTTACCCAGGGGAGGGGATCAGCCCCAGCATTTT. As protein: CASSLPRGGDQPQHF.

The chain links TRBV5-4 to TRBJ2-2; D unclear. The CDR3 sequence is 15 residues long. V lost 3 bases, J lost 1 base, and 10 bases lay in between. Per the germline V gene, CDR1 is SGHNT and CDR2 is YYREEE (reference sequence). CDR3 protein: CASSSPPGNTGELFF. The CDR3 DNA is TGTGCCAGCAGCTCGCCGCCGGGGAACACCGGGGAGCTGTTTTTT. The variable domain in full, with the rest retrieved from reference TRBV5-4 and TRBJ2-2, is ETGVTQSPTHLIKTRGQQVTLRCSSQSGHNTVSWYQQALGQGPQFIFQYYREEENGRGNFPPRFSGLQFPNYSSELNVNALELDDSALYLCASSSPPGNTGELFFGEGSRLTVL.

This clone was counted once. The chain is built from TRBV5-4 and TRBJ1-1; the D gene is possibly TRBD1 (6 bases). Trimming removed 2 bases from V and 6 bases from J, with 11 bases in between. The CDR3 totals 13 residues. CDR1 SGHNT and CDR2 YYREEE come from the germline V gene (reference sequence). The CDR3 loop reads CASSLGQRAEAFF. CDR3 sequence (DNA): TGTGCCAGCAGCTTAGGACAGCGCGCTGAAGCTTTCTTT.

This clone was counted many times. The rearrangement joins TRBV2 to TRBJ1-1; D gene uncertain. CDR1 and CDR2 from the germline V gene are SNHLY and FYNNEI. The CDR3 is 15 amino acids. Trimming stripped 7 bases from V and 4 bases from J, with 19 bases between. The CDR3 bases are TGTGCCAGCATCTCTGGGTCGGCTGGAGTCACTGAAGCTTTCTTT. The encoded protein is CASISGSAGVTEAFF.

V is TRBV19 and J is TRBJ2-2, with D possibly being TRBD1 (5 bases). V was shortened by 0 bases and J by 12 bases, with 11 bases between the two germline ends. The length of the CDR3 is 13 residues. Germline loops: CDR1 LNHDA, CDR2 SQIVND (reference sequence). The CDR3 DNA reads TGTGCCAGTAGTATAGATCTCCAGGGAAAGCTGTTTTTT. Its translation is CASSIDLQGKLFF.

Concerning this clone: Other DNA sequences from this sample encode an identical CDR3 as well. This chain uses TRBV18 with TRBJ2-1; TRBD1 matches 8 bases. V lost 1 base and J lost 4; bases outside the gene matches: 3. The CDR3 has 15 residues. From germline, CDR1 is KGHSH and CDR2 LQKENI. CDR3 sequence reads: CASSPLGTGYNEQFF. The CDR3 nucleotides are TGTGCCAGCTCACCACTAGGGACAGGTTACAATGAGCAGTTCTTC. The full variable domain, rest sourced from reference TRBV18 and TRBJ2-1, is NAGVMQNPRHLVRRRGQEARLRCSPMKGHSHVYWYRQLPEEGLKFMVYLQKENIIDESGMPKERFSAEFPKEGPSILRIQQVVRGDSAAYFCASSPLGTGYNEQFFGPGTRLTVL.

This sequence joins TRBV27 and TRBJ1-6; 9 bases align to TRBD1. V dropped 4 bases and J dropped 4; count of bases not matched to a gene: 8. Germline-derived CDR1 and CDR2 are MNHEY and SMNVEV (reference sequence). The CDR3 has 17 amino acids. The CDR3 here is CASSYLLGTGYNSPLHF. CDR3 in DNA: TGTGCCAGCAGTTATCTCCTCGGGACAGGGTATAATTCACCCCTCCACTTT.

The CDR3 reads CASSSPGQNGYTF. The CDR3 DNA is TGTGCCAGCAGTTCGCCGGGACAGAATGGCTACACCTTC. The chain joins TRBV6-2 or TRBV6-3 to TRBJ1-2; 7 bases agree with TRBD1. Germline CDR1 and CDR2: MNHEY and SVGEGT. The ends lost 4 bases at V and 6 bases at J; junction bases unmatched: 5. The CDR3 sequence is 13 residues long.

CDR3 bases: TGTGCCAGCTCACCCCGGGAGGGGGATTCACCCCTCCACTTT. Protein sequence: CASSPREGDSPLHF. The genes are TRBV18 and TRBJ1-6; D might be TRBD1 (6 bases). Trimming removed 3 bases at V and 8 bases at J, with 11 bases between. The CDR3 runs to 14 residues. From germline, CDR1 is KGHSH and CDR2 LQKENI.

The chain has TRBV1 and TRBJ2-7; the table gives TRBD1 as D, unverified against the DNA. TRBV1 is a recognized pseudogene. The CDR3 has 16 amino acids. The CDR3: CTSSQSTLDTTYEQYF. Written as DNA, the CDR3 is TGCACCAGCAGCCAATCGACCCTGGACACAACCTACGAGCAGTACTTC.

The chain has TRBV18 and TRBJ2-1, with 9 positions matching TRBD1. The germline V gene has CDR1 KGHSH and CDR2 LQKENI. Trimming removed 2 bases from V and 7 bases from J; junction bases left unmatched: 3. There are 14 residues in the CDR3. As DNA, the CDR3 is TGTGCCAGCTCACCAGGGACAGGGAGGAATGAGCAGTTCTTC. Residues: CASSPGTGRNEQFF.

This rearrangement joins TRBV3-1 (or the pseudogene TRBV3-2) to TRBJ1-2; 9 bases line up with TRBD1. Germline values: CDR1 LGHDT, CDR2 YNNKEL (reference sequence). V shed 5 bases, J shed 5 bases, and the junction held 6 bases outside the gene matches. The CDR3 runs 14 residues. CDR3 loop: CASSTRDREYGYTF. As DNA, the CDR3 is TGTGCCAGCAGCACTAGGGACAGGGAGTATGGCTACACCTTC.